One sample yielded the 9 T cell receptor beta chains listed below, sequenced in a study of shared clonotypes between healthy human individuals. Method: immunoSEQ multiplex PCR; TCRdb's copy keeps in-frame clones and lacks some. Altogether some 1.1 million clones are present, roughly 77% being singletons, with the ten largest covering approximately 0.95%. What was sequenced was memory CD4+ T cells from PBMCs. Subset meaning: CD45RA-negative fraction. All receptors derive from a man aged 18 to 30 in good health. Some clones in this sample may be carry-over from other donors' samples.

The CDR3 loop reads CASSTGTAGVRRETQYF. The CDR3 bases are TGTGCCAGCAGTACAGGGACAGCGGGGGTACGTCGCGAGACCCAGTACTTC. This chain links TRBV21-1 with TRBJ2-5; TRBD2 is taken as the D call from the table, unchecked against the DNA. TRBV21-1 is labeled a pseudogene. The CDR3 runs to 17 residues.

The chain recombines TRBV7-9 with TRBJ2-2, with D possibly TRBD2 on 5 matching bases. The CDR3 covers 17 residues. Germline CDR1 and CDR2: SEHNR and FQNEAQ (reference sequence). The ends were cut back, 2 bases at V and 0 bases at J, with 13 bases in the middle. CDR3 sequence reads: CASSLKRHFANTGELFF. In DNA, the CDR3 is TGTGCCAGCAGCTTAAAGCGGCACTTCGCGAACACCGGGGAGCTGTTTTTT. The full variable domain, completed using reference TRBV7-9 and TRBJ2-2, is DTGVSQNPRHKITKRGQNVTFRCDPISEHNRLYWYRQTLGQGPEFLTYFQNEAQLEKSRLLSDRFSAERPKGSFSTLEIQRTEQGDSAMYLCASSLKRHFANTGELFFGEGSRLTVL.

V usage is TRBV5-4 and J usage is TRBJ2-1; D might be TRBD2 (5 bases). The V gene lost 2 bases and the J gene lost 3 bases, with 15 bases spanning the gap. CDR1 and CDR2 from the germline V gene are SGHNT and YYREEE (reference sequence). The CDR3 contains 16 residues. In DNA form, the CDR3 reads TGTGCCAGCAGCTTTGATGGGAGAGTTTACTACAATGAGCAGTTCTTC. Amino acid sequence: CASSFDGRVYYNEQFF.

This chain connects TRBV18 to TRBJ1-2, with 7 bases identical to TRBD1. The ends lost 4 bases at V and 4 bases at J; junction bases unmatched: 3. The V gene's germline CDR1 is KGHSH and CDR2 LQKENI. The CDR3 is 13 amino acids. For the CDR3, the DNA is TGTGCCAGCTCACGACAGGGCGGCTATGGCTACACCTTC. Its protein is CASSRQGGYGYTF.

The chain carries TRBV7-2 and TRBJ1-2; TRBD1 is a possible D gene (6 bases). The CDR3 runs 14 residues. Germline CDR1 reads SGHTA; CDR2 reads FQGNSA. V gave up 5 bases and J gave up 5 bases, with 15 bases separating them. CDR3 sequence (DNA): TGTGCCAGCAGCCCGGAGACAGGTGGATATGGCTACACCTTC. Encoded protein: CASSPETGGYGYTF.

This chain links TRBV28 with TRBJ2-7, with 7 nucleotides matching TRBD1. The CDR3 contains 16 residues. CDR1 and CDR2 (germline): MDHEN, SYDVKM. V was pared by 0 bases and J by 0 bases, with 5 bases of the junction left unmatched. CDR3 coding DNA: TGTGCCAGCAGTTTATGGGGACAGCCTAGCTCCTACGAGCAGTACTTC. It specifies CASSLWGQPSSYEQYF.

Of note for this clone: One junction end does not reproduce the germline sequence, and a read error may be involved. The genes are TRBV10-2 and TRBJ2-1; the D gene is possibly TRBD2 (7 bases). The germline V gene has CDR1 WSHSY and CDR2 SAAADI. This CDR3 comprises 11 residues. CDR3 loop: CTSTGGSEQFF. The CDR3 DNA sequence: TGCACCAGCACGGGGGGCAGTGAGCAGTTCTTC.

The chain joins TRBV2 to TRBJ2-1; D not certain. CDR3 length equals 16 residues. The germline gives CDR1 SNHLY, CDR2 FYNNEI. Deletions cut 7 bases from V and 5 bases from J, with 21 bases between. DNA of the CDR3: TGTGCCAGCAAGTTTACGCTTAACCCTCTTCACAATGAGCAGTTCTTC. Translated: CASKFTLNPLHNEQFF.

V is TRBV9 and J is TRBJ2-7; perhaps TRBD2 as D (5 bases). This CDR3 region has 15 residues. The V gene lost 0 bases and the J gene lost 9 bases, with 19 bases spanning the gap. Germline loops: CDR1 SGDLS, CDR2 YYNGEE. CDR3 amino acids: CASSVGDGVGKGQYF. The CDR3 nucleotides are TGTGCCAGCAGCGTAGGTGACGGGGTCGGTAAGGGGCAGTACTTC.